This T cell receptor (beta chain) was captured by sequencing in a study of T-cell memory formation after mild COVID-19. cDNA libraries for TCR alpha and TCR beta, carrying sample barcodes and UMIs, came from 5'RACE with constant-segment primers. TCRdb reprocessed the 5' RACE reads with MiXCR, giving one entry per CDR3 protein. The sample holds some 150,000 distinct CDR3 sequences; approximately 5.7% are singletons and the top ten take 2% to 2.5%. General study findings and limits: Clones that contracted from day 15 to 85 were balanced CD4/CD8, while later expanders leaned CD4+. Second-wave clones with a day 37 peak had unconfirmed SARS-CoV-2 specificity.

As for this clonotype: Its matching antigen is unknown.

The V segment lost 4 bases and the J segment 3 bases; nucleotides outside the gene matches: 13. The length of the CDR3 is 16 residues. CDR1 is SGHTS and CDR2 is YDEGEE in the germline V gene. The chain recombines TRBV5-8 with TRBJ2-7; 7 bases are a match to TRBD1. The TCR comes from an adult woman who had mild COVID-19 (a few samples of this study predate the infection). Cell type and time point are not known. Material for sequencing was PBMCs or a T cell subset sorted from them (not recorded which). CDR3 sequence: CASSRRQGGFSYEQYF. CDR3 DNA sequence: TGTGCCAGCAGCCGAAGACAGGGTGGGTTTAGCTACGAGCAGTACTTC.